This TCR beta chain was sequenced for a study of spatial heterogeneity in lung cancer. About the study: The donors, 70 to 80 patients with untreated early-stage non-small cell lung cancer, provided the samples. Median follow-up for sequenced PBMC samples was two to three years after resection, when such samples existed.

The time point is: blood at routine non-recurrence follow-up after resection. Tumor, nontumor lung or frozen PBMC supplied whole RNA that was sequenced unsorted. The CDR3 is 16 amino acids. The germline V gene encodes CDR1 KGHDR and CDR2 SFDVKD. Unmatched junction bases numbered 10, after V lost 4 bases and J lost 5 bases. A unique molecular identifier was carried by every single TCR cDNA molecule. TCRdb re-called the 5' RACE reads through MiXCR, storing one row per CDR3 protein. This table holds 39,000 or so distinct CDR3 sequences, 10% to 13% found once. This receptor was taken from a female donor with early-stage non-small cell lung cancer. This chain links TRBV24-1 with TRBJ2-3, with 8 positions matching TRBD1. The sample was PBMCs, taken at follow-up. The CDR3 DNA reads as TGTGCCACCAGTGACGACGGACAGGGAGGAAGAGATACGCAGTATTTT. It encodes CATSDDGQGGRDTQYF.